One and the same sample provided the 20 T cell receptor beta chains below, sequenced in a study of blood T cell repertoires in COVID-19. The method was immunoSEQ multiplex PCR; TCRdb's version includes in-frame clones alone and lacks a portion of them. Among 200,000 or so clones listed, approximately 90% were seen once. The source material was PBMCs or T cells enriched from blood (not recorded which). The receptors come from a man aged 30 to 45 who had recovered from COVID-19.

This chain uses TRBV24-1 with TRBJ2-1; possibly TRBD1 for D (6 bases). Germline assignment: CDR1 KGHDR and CDR2 SFDVKD. This CDR3 has 13 residues. V was clipped by 5 bases and J by 9 bases, with 13 bases between them. The CDR3 is CATSVGPGAEQFF. In DNA form, the CDR3 reads TGTGCCACCAGTGTGGGACCAGGGGCTGAGCAGTTCTTC.

The chain uses TRBV12-5 and TRBJ1-3; TRBD1 agrees at 11 bases. The CDR3 consists of 21 residues. CDR1 and CDR2 from the germline V gene are LGHNT and FRNRAP. Unmatched junction bases numbered 16, after V lost 3 bases and J lost 0 bases. For the CDR3, the DNA is TGTGCTAGTGGTTTCCCCCGGGACAGGGGGTTGCTCGTGGGCTCTGGAAACACCATATATTTT. It is translated as CASGFPRDRGLLVGSGNTIYF.

This clone was picked up many times. This chain links TRBV6-5 with TRBJ2-7, with 8 bases fitting TRBD2. The germline V gene has CDR1 MNHEY and CDR2 SVGAGI. This CDR3 is built from 15 residues. The V segment lost 8 bases and the J segment 5 bases; nucleotides outside the gene matches: 14. For the CDR3, the DNA is TGTGCCAGCCAGCTATCCCGCGGGGGGCAAAACGAGCAGTACTTC. Translated: CASQLSRGGQNEQYF.

This chain uses TRBV27 with TRBJ2-1, with 7 positions matching TRBD1. Trimming at V came to 4 bases and at J to 0 bases, leaving 6 bases not matched to a gene. This CDR3 has 16 amino acids. Germline V gene data show CDR1 as MNHEY and CDR2 as SMNVEV (reference sequence). The CDR3 sequence is CASSSDRDYSYNEQFF. The CDR3 nucleotides are TGTGCCAGCAGTTCTGACAGGGATTACTCCTACAATGAGCAGTTCTTC.

The chain recombines TRBV6-2 or TRBV6-3 with TRBJ2-2; D may be TRBD2 (7 bases). Deletions cut 5 bases from V and 6 bases from J, with 16 bases between. Germline V gene lookup returns CDR1 MNHEY and CDR2 SVGEGT. This CDR3 is built from 15 residues. This chain's CDR3 is CASSDRRGRAGELFF. The CDR3 DNA follows: TGTGCCAGCAGTGACCGGCGGGGGCGGGCCGGGGAGCTGTTTTTT.

The gene calls are TRBV11-2 and TRBJ1-4; D unclear. Germline V lookup: CDR1 SGHAT, CDR2 FQNNGV. CDR3 length: 17 amino acids. V gave up 0 bases and J gave up 7 bases, with 18 bases separating them. CDR3 protein: CASSLDPGLSVTEKLFF. In DNA form, the CDR3 reads TGTGCCAGCAGCTTAGATCCCGGACTGAGCGTTACTGAAAAACTGTTTTTT.

The rearrangement links TRBV5-1 to TRBJ1-2, with a weak D call TRBD1 (6 bases). There are 15 residues in the CDR3. Trimming shortened V by 3 bases and J by 3 bases, and 15 bases separated the two germline ends. Germline CDR1 reads SGHRS; CDR2 reads YFSETQ. This chain's CDR3 is CASSSQTGIHYGYTF. The CDR3 DNA reads as TGCGCCAGCAGCTCACAAACAGGGATTCACTATGGCTACACCTTC. Full variable domain (missing parts from reference TRBV5-1 and TRBJ1-2): KAGVTQTPRYLIKTRGQQVTLSCSPISGHRSVSWYQQTPGQGLQFLFEYFSETQRNKGNFPGRFSGRQFSNSRSEMNVSTLELGDSALYLCASSSQTGIHYGYTFGSGTRLTVV.

This chain joins TRBV2 and TRBJ1-2, with TRBD1 identical over 10 bases. The CDR3 totals 19 residues. J lost 3 bases, V lost 6 bases, and 19 bases had no gene match. CDR1 and CDR2 (germline): SNHLY, FYNNEI. The CDR3 nucleotides are TGTGCCAGCAGCGACGTAAAAGACAGGGGGCCCGTGTCCTACTATGGCTACACCTTC. It encodes CASSDVKDRGPVSYYGYTF.

The chain combines TRBV24-1 with TRBJ2-3; 14 bases agree with TRBD2. This CDR3 contains 17 residues. In germline, CDR1 is KGHDR, CDR2 SFDVKD. V trimming: 4 bases; J trimming: 4 bases; junction bases outside the gene matches: 6. CDR3 DNA sequence: TGTGCCACCAGTGAAGCGACGACTAGCGGGGGGGCAGATACGCAGTATTTT. Protein product: CATSEATTSGGADTQYF.

This chain uses TRBV4-2 with TRBJ2-7; D gene uncertain. The CDR3 covers 13 residues. Trimming removed 4 bases from V and 4 bases from J, with 11 bases in between. The germline CDR1 and CDR2 sequences are LGHNA and YNFKEQ. CDR3 region: CASSPLPRYEQYF. As DNA, the CDR3 is TGTGCCAGCAGCCCCCTTCCTAGGTACGAGCAGTACTTC.

In its sample, this clone was seen once. The V gene is TRBV12-3 or TRBV12-4, the J gene TRBJ2-7, with 7 bases that match TRBD2. This CDR3 has 11 residues. Trimming cost V 2 bases and J 12 bases; bases outside gene matches: 4. The CDR3 loop is CASSLRGERYF. CDR3 bases: TGTGCCAGCAGTTTACGGGGGGAGAGGTACTTC.

The chain carries TRBV24-1 and TRBJ2-3, with TRBD1 matching over 9 bases. Germline V gene lookup returns CDR1 KGHDR and CDR2 SFDVKD. This CDR3 is 14 amino acids long. The V gene end was trimmed by 1 base and the J gene end by 7 bases; junction bases not matched to a gene: 2. CDR3 loop: CATSDFGTGYTQYF. The CDR3 DNA follows: TGTGCCACCAGTGATTTTGGGACAGGGTATACGCAGTATTTT.

V is TRBV3-1 (or the pseudogene TRBV3-2) and J is TRBJ2-5; D possibly corresponds to TRBD2 (5 bases). The V and J ends lost 3 bases and 7 bases respectively, with 9 bases between them. CDR3 size: 12 residues. The germline gives CDR1 LGHDT, CDR2 YNNKEL (reference sequence). The CDR3 coding sequence is TGTGCCAGCAGCCAGAGGGCCGGGACCCAGTACTTC. This gives the protein CASSQRAGTQYF.

In its sample, this clone was seen a few times. The V call is TRBV30, the J call TRBJ2-1, with TRBD2 identical over 9 bases. This CDR3 comprises 15 residues. The germline V gene has CDR1 GTSNPN and CDR2 SVGIG (reference sequence). The V segment lost 2 bases and the J segment 5 bases; nucleotides outside the gene matches: 7. The CDR3 bases are TGTGCCTGGAGTAAAAAGGGACTAGCAGACAATGAGCAGTTCTTC. Its translation is CAWSKKGLADNEQFF.

The rearrangement links TRBV5-8 to TRBJ2-7, with 12 bases fitting TRBD2. V was pared by 4 bases and J by 4 bases, with 6 bases of the junction left unmatched. Germline CDR1 is SGHTS and CDR2 is YDEGEE. The CDR3 has 15 residues. CDR3: CASSIWTSGAYEQYF. The CDR3 coding sequence is TGTGCCAGCAGCATATGGACTAGCGGGGCTTACGAGCAGTACTTC.

This clone was seen only once. The chain carries TRBV28 and TRBJ2-2, with TRBD1 matching over 11 bases. The CDR3 contains 14 residues. CDR1 MDHEN and CDR2 SYDVKM come from the germline V gene. After removal of 11 bases from V and 3 bases from J, the junction contained 5 bases not matched to a gene. CDR3 in DNA: TGTGCCGCCCGGGGACAGGGGGACACCGGGGAGCTGTTTTTT. This sequence encodes CAARGQGDTGELFF.

V gene TRBV18 combines with J gene TRBJ2-7; the D gene is possibly TRBD1 (5 bases). The CDR3 is made up of 14 amino acids. Germline V gives CDR1 KGHSH, CDR2 LQKENI. Trimming removed 2 bases from V and 2 bases from J, with 10 bases in between. The CDR3 is CASSPATEAYEQYF. In nucleotides, the CDR3 is TGTGCCAGCTCACCAGCGACAGAAGCCTACGAGCAGTACTTC.

The V call is TRBV15, the J call TRBJ2-7; TRBD1 matches at 9 bases. Germline V gives CDR1 LNHNV, CDR2 YYDKDF (reference sequence). The V segment lost 2 bases and the J segment 5 bases; nucleotides outside the gene matches: 4. The CDR3 runs to 14 residues. The CDR3: CATSRKGTGNEQYF. The CDR3 bases are TGTGCCACCAGCAGAAAGGGGACAGGGAACGAGCAGTACTTC.

The chain carries TRBV5-4 and TRBJ1-3; D uncertain. Per the germline V gene, CDR1 is SGHNT and CDR2 is YYREEE (reference sequence). The CDR3 is 16 amino acids. Trimming stripped 0 bases from V and 0 bases from J, with 10 bases between. CDR3 sequence: CASSLAPTRSGNTIYF. For the CDR3, the DNA is TGTGCCAGCAGCTTGGCACCTACCCGCTCTGGAAACACCATATATTTT. The entire variable domain, with the rest obtained from reference TRBV5-4 and TRBJ1-3, is as follows: ETGVTQSPTHLIKTRGQQVTLRCSSQSGHNTVSWYQQALGQGPQFIFQYYREEENGRGNFPPRFSGLQFPNYSSELNVNALELDDSALYLCASSLAPTRSGNTIYFGEGSWLTVV.

This clone was seen only a few times. The V and J genes are TRBV4-1 and TRBJ2-2; D possibly corresponds to TRBD1 (6 bases). V dropped 0 bases and J dropped 2 bases, with 13 bases sitting between them. Germline V gene data show CDR1 as MGHRA and CDR2 as YSYEKL. The CDR3 has 17 residues. DNA of the CDR3: TGCGCCAGCAGCCAAGATAAGGGGGAGTATAACACCGGGGAGCTGTTTTTT. It codes for CASSQDKGEYNTGELFF.